Sequencing of this T cell receptor (beta chain) was carried out in a study of a mutant IDH1 vaccine in newly diagnosed glioma. With respect to this clone: Its antigen is as yet unknown.

Germline lookup yields CDR1 SGHRS and CDR2 YFSETQ. CDR3 length: 15 amino acids. V lost 4 bases, J lost 8 bases, and 18 bases lay in between. Time point in this sample: week 23, last vaccination. Every vaccine dose comprised 300 ug of mutant IDH1 20-mer peptide plus topical imiquimod. Using immunoSEQ multiplex PCR, the repertoire was profiled, and TCRdb retains in-frame clones only, with some absent. The table lists tens of thousands of clones, 78% of them singletons. Here the sequenced sample was PBMCs, taken from a glioma patient whose treatment included an IDH1 peptide vaccine. V usage is TRBV5-1 and J usage is TRBJ1-4; D gene ambiguous. The sequence was collected from a woman aged 40 to 55 with glioma. Some clones in this sample may be carry-over from other donors' samples. The CDR3 loop reads CASSDGNTAREKLFF. The DNA for the CDR3 is TGCGCCAGCAGCGACGGAAATACTGCGCGGGAAAAACTGTTTTTT.